The source of this T cell receptor (beta chain) is a study of T cell responses to AZD1222 COVID-19 vaccine. Turning to this clone: The antigen remains unidentified.

Study conclusions and caveats: Researchers report vaccine-associated CD4 TCRs spanning spike, with dominance at 160-218 and 743-854.

Clones were sequenced by immunoSEQ multiplex PCR, and TCRdb holds only the in-frame ones, with some missing. The table shows approximately 100,000 clones, with around nine tenths occurring only once. The CDR3 extends over 15 amino acids. Germline CDR1 and CDR2: SGHTA and FQGNSA. The V segment lost 3 bases and the J segment 7 bases; nucleotides outside the gene matches: 10. The sequencing used peripheral blood, collected on day 0 of MenACWY control vaccination. This chain connects TRBV7-2 to TRBJ1-2; 8 nucleotides align to TRBD1. The clonotype was recovered from an adult in good health. CDR3 amino acids: CASSLAVRGRGGYTF. The CDR3 region has the DNA TGTGCCAGCAGCTTGGCTGTCAGGGGGCGAGGTGGCTACACCTTC.